This T cell receptor (beta chain) was documented in a study of regulatory T cells in long-lasting Graves disease. In building TCR beta libraries, iRepertoire HTBI primers were used together with Arm-PCR of CDR3 regions. TCRdb passed the multiplex PCR reads through MiXCR, listing each CDR3 protein once. The sample records some 600,000 distinct CDR3 sequences, about 16% being singletons. This clonotype was counted only a few times. The antigen remains undetermined. Regarding time point: newly diagnosed GD, antithyroid drugs for less than 3 months. PBMCs were the source of the RNA used for TCR sequencing. By American Thyroid Association guidelines, Graves' disease was diagnosed in the cohort. Findings of the study overall: Newly diagnosed Graves' patients had higher TCR diversity than persistent ones.

Separately, the same data were catalogued under a study of T cells in Graves' hyperthyroidism and ophthalmopathy. Per that paper: Thyroid ultrasound, orbital computed tomography, clinical symptoms, and serum thyroxine and TRAb underpinned diagnoses.

The source material was peripheral blood mononuclear cells (PBMCs), sampled at new diagnosis, from a patient treated with antithyroid drugs. The TCR comes from a man younger than 35 with Graves disease.

CDR3 sequence reads: CSANRLGQGNQPQHF. As DNA, the CDR3 is TGCAGTGCTAACAGACTAGGACAGGGAAATCAGCCCCAGCATTTT. This sequence joins TRBV20-1 and TRBJ1-5, with 8 bases aligning to TRBD1. The V segment lost 4 bases and the J segment 4 bases; nucleotides outside the gene matches: 9. The CDR3 length is 15 residues. CDR1 and CDR2 from the germline V gene are DFQATT and SNEGSKA (reference sequence).